Shown below are 25 T cell receptor beta chains from a single sample sequenced in a study of identical twins' blood T cells. TCRdb analysed the 5' RACE reads with MiXCR anew, one entry per CDR3 protein. This table has fewer than 450,000 distinct CDR3 sequences, 28% appearing once. Specimen: PBMCs. These receptors were collected from a woman between 18 and 55 years old in good health.

The chain carries TRBV4-2 and TRBJ2-5, with D possibly matching TRBD2 (6 bases). Germline CDR1 reads LGHNA; CDR2 reads YNFKEQ. Trimming removed 5 bases at V and 2 bases at J, with 9 bases between. CDR3 length equals 13 residues. CDR3 protein: CASSMGLQETQYF. Here the CDR3 DNA reads TGTGCCAGCAGCATGGGACTTCAAGAGACCCAGTACTTC.

This clonotype was observed a few times. The chain is built from TRBV19 and TRBJ1-4; TRBD1 is a possible D gene (5 bases). The CDR3 length is 14 residues. V was pared by 6 bases and J by 8 bases, with 16 bases between. Germline V gene sequence: CDR1 LNHDA, CDR2 SQIVND (reference sequence). The CDR3: CASRNTGGDEKLFF. The CDR3 DNA sequence: TGTGCCAGTAGAAACACGGGAGGGGACGAAAAACTGTTTTTT.

The chain recombines TRBV19 with TRBJ2-7, with 8 bases lining up with TRBD1. CDR1 and CDR2 (germline): LNHDA, SQIVND (reference sequence). This CDR3 region has 14 residues. The J segment lost 6 bases and the V segment lost 2 bases, leaving 6 bases of the junction unmatched. CDR3 loop: CASSIQGAIREQYF. CDR3 coding DNA: TGTGCCAGTAGTATACAGGGGGCAATACGCGAGCAGTACTTC.

At least ten counts were recorded for this clonotype. The chain joins TRBV6-6 to TRBJ1-3; D remains ambiguous. V dropped 6 bases and J dropped 4 bases, with 7 bases sitting between them. Germline V gives CDR1 MNHNY, CDR2 SVGAGI (reference sequence). The CDR3 runs to 12 residues. The DNA for the CDR3 is TGTGCCAGCAGAATTGAGGGAAACACCATATATTTT. Encoded protein: CASRIEGNTIYF.

This clonotype has only a few counts. This chain links TRBV5-1 with TRBJ2-1; 8 nucleotides line up with TRBD1. The junction had 10 bases not matched to a gene; V was cut back by 7 bases and J by 7 bases. Germline V CDR1 and CDR2: SGHRS, YFSETQ. CDR3 size: 14 residues. DNA for the CDR3: TGCGCCAGCTCTTCAGGGGGCGCGGTGAATGAGCAGTTCTTC. It translates to CASSSGGAVNEQFF.

The chain couples TRBV6-5 to TRBJ1-6; 8 bases line up with TRBD1. CDR3 size: 15 residues. Germline lookup yields CDR1 MNHEY and CDR2 SVGAGI. V lost 5 bases, J lost 6 bases, and 6 bases stayed unmatched. The CDR3 DNA reads TGTGCCAGCAGTCCCCCGGGACAGGTTAATTCACCCCTCCACTTT. This sequence encodes CASSPPGQVNSPLHF.

In this sample, this clonotype turned up a few times. The CDR3 DNA is TGCAGTGCTAGAAGGGACGGGACTTCCTACGAGCAGTACTTC. Amino acid sequence: CSARRDGTSYEQYF. The genes are TRBV20-1 and TRBJ2-7; possible D gene TRBD2, 6 bases. Germline-derived CDR1 and CDR2 are DFQATT and SNEGSKA (reference sequence). There are 14 residues in the CDR3. V dropped 2 bases and J dropped 1 base, with 12 bases sitting between them.

This clonotype was observed many times. The chain links TRBV6-5 to TRBJ2-7; D not resolved. Looked up from germline, CDR1 is MNHEY and CDR2 is SVGAGI. This CDR3 is built from 11 residues. The V gene lost 7 bases and the J gene lost 4 bases, with 8 bases spanning the gap. CDR3 DNA sequence: TGTGCCAGCAAAAGGCTATACGAGCAGTACTTC. It is translated as CASKRLYEQYF.

The J gene is TRBJ2-2, the V gene TRBV5-1; maybe TRBD2 (6 bases). The CDR3 sequence is 13 residues long. Per the germline V gene, CDR1 is SGHRS and CDR2 is YFSETQ. Trimming cost V 7 bases and J 2 bases, with 9 bases left between them. CDR3 nucleotides: TGCGCCAGCGGGACTCCAAACACCGGGGAGCTGTTTTTT. This codes for CASGTPNTGELFF.

The chain uses TRBV6-6 and TRBJ2-2; a weak D match, TRBD1 (5 bases). CDR3 length: 15 residues. V lost 2 bases to trimming and J lost 4 bases, with 11 bases between them. Germline-derived CDR1 and CDR2 are MNHNY and SVGAGI (reference sequence). The CDR3 loop reads CASSYGQGGTGELFF. The CDR3 DNA follows: TGTGCCAGCAGTTACGGGCAGGGTGGCACCGGGGAGCTGTTTTTT.

This clonotype was seen more than once but under ten times. V gene TRBV5-1 combines with J gene TRBJ1-5, with D hard to call. The ends were cut back, 0 bases at V and 0 bases at J, with 7 bases in the middle. The CDR3 contains 15 residues. Germline V gene sequence: CDR1 SGHRS, CDR2 YFSETQ. CDR3 DNA: TGCGCCAGCAGCTTGGTTGGGGATAGCAATCAGCCCCAGCATTTT. Encoded protein: CASSLVGDSNQPQHF.

Details on this clonotype: A clone one base away is much larger, so this may be a read error. The chain uses TRBV7-7 and TRBJ1-5; 8 positions agree with TRBD1. The CDR3 is 16 amino acids. Germline V CDR1 and CDR2: SSHAT, FNYEAQ (reference sequence). The CDR3 sequence: CASSSRGPRGLQPQHF. The CDR3, as DNA: TGTGCTAGCAGCTCGAGAGGGCCCAGGGGGCTTCAGCCCCAGCATTTT.

This clonotype was counted a few times. This chain uses TRBV6-5 with TRBJ1-1, with 10 bases that match TRBD1. The CDR3 is 15 residues long. Germline CDR1 and CDR2: MNHEY and SVGAGI. V lost 7 bases, J lost 3 bases, and 8 bases stayed unmatched. The CDR3 loop is CASTAPGQGYTEAFF. The CDR3, as DNA: TGTGCCAGCACCGCTCCGGGACAGGGGTACACTGAAGCTTTCTTT.

The rearrangement links TRBV4-2 to TRBJ2-1; no reliable D call. Germline CDR1 is LGHNA and CDR2 is YNFKEQ. Trimming left V 1 base short and J 7 bases short, with 14 bases between. The CDR3 covers 15 residues. Written as DNA, the CDR3 is TGTGCCAGCAGCCAAGTCCTCTTGCAAGGAAATGAGCAGTTCTTC. Its protein is CASSQVLLQGNEQFF.

V usage is TRBV7-9 and J usage is TRBJ2-3; the match to TRBD2 covers 12 bases. The germline CDR1 and CDR2 sequences are SEHNR and FQNEAQ (reference sequence). Unmatched junction bases numbered 9, after V lost 5 bases and J lost 0 bases. The CDR3 extends over 18 amino acids. In DNA, the CDR3 is TGTGCCAGCAGCGCCGGACTAGCGGGGATTTATAGCACAGATACGCAGTATTTT. It yields the protein CASSAGLAGIYSTDTQYF.

The genes are TRBV20-1 and TRBJ1-6, with D possibly TRBD1 on 5 matching bases. The CDR3 has 14 residues. V gave up 3 bases and J gave up 3 bases, with 9 bases separating them. Germline V CDR1 and CDR2: DFQATT, SNEGSKA (reference sequence). The CDR3: CSARGQNYNSPLHF. CDR3 DNA sequence: TGCAGTGCTAGGGGGCAGAACTATAATTCACCCCTCCACTTT.

This clonotype has only a few counts. The rearrangement joins TRBV7-9 to TRBJ2-7; 8 nucleotides agree with TRBD1. The length of the CDR3 is 18 residues. V lost 4 bases and J lost 0; bases outside the gene matches: 14. Germline CDR1 is SEHNR and CDR2 is FQNEAQ (reference sequence). The CDR3 reads CASSSRLTGTGSSYEQYF. The CDR3 bases are TGTGCCAGCAGCTCCAGACTAACCGGGACAGGAAGCTCCTACGAGCAGTACTTC.

The sample holds a few counts of this clonotype. The chain has TRBV20-1 and TRBJ2-7; unclear D gene. The CDR3 contains 15 residues. From germline, CDR1 is DFQATT and CDR2 SNEGSKA (reference sequence). V was pared by 5 bases and J by 0 bases, with 17 bases between. The CDR3 DNA reads TGCAGTGCTCCTGAACCCGGCAGGCGCTCCTACGAGCAGTACTTC. This codes for CSAPEPGRRSYEQYF.

V is TRBV7-9 and J is TRBJ1-2, with D perhaps matching TRBD1 (5 bases). Trimming left V 5 bases short and J 5 bases short, with 21 bases between. The CDR3 length is 16 residues. Germline V gene lookup returns CDR1 SEHNR and CDR2 FQNEAQ (reference sequence). This chain's CDR3 is CASSPPGGKEIYGYTF. Written as DNA, the CDR3 is TGTGCCAGCAGCCCGCCCGGGGGAAAGGAAATTTATGGCTACACCTTC.

This clonotype came up a few times. Being one base from a much bigger clone, this may be a read error. CDR3 in amino acids: CASILHGGAIDEQFF. CDR3 DNA sequence: TGTGCCAGCATCCTCCACGGGGGGGCCATTGATGAGCAGTTCTTC. The chain recombines TRBV12-3 or TRBV12-4 with TRBJ2-1, with 8 bases lining up with TRBD2. V lost 7 bases and J lost 8; bases outside the gene matches: 13. The CDR3 length is 15 residues.

A few counts support this clonotype. The chain recombines TRBV28 with TRBJ1-1; D not resolved. Looked up from germline, CDR1 is MDHEN and CDR2 is SYDVKM. The CDR3 is 14 amino acids. Trimming pared 5 bases from V and 1 base from J, leaving 11 bases between. The CDR3 is CASSTTSGNTEAFF. The CDR3 coding sequence is TGTGCCAGCAGTACAACCTCCGGGAACACTGAAGCTTTCTTT.

This clonotype was counted many times. The chain joins TRBV11-2 to TRBJ1-3; no reliable D call. This CDR3 contains 13 residues. V lost 6 bases and J lost 3, with 9 bases in between. CDR1 SGHAT and CDR2 FQNNGV come from the germline V gene. In nucleotides, the CDR3 is TGTGCCAGCAGTCCCTCATTTGGAAACACCATATATTTT. Translation gives CASSPSFGNTIYF.

The chain recombines TRBV10-3 with TRBJ2-7; D perhaps matches TRBD1 (5 bases). This CDR3 contains 16 residues. Per germline, CDR1 ENHRY and CDR2 SYGVKD. Trimming left V 3 bases short and J 4 bases short, with 19 bases between. The CDR3 protein is CAISEPDKVWPYEQYF. The CDR3 nucleotides are TGTGCCATCAGTGAACCGGACAAAGTTTGGCCTTACGAGCAGTACTTC.

This clonotype appeared a few times. The chain links TRBV20-1 to TRBJ1-2; 8 bases map to TRBD1. The trim removed 2 bases at V and 5 bases at J, leaving 10 bases unmatched. Germline loops: CDR1 DFQATT, CDR2 SNEGSKA (reference sequence). This CDR3 contains 15 residues. The CDR3 sequence is CSARTGQGGSYGYTF. Here the CDR3 DNA reads TGCAGTGCTAGAACCGGACAGGGAGGATCGTATGGCTACACCTTC.

This rearrangement joins TRBV19 to TRBJ1-1; perhaps TRBD1 as D (5 bases). Looked up from germline, CDR1 is LNHDA and CDR2 is SQIVND (reference sequence). The CDR3 sequence is 15 residues long. V lost 6 bases and J 2 bases, leaving 16 bases between the germline ends. This CDR3 reads CASRPSQGVNTEAFF. In nucleotides, the CDR3 is TGTGCCAGTAGACCCTCCCAAGGGGTAAACACTGAAGCTTTCTTT.